What follows is one T cell receptor (beta chain) and its context. This entry belongs to a study of cytomegalovirus exposure and HLA in healthy donors. Whole-study context: In an early release, HLA-typed donors contributed some 88 million unique TCR sequences.

PCR was performed using 60 Vbeta and 13 Jbeta primers. Repertoires were generated with immunoSEQ multiplex PCR, while TCRdb's copy carries only in-frame clones and drops some. The table gives about 110,000 clones; the top ten clones make up more than 3% of it. The sample was PBMCs. The sequence came from a young man in good health and CMV-seronegative.

The CDR3 region has the DNA TGTGCCAGCAGCTTACTAAGGGGGCCCCCGAGGTACGAGCAGTACTTC. This codes for CASSLLRGPPRYEQYF. The rearrangement joins TRBV11-2 to TRBJ2-7, with 7 bases lining up with TRBD1. The CDR3 totals 16 residues. The J segment lost 4 bases and the V segment lost 2 bases, leaving 11 bases of the junction unmatched. CDR1 is SGHAT, CDR2 FQNNGV, per germline.